The rows below give T cell receptor beta chains drawn from one sample of a study of primary melanoma T cells and metastatic recurrence. The method was immunoSEQ multiplex PCR; TCRdb's version includes in-frame clones alone and lacks a portion of them. The data contain about 300 clones, around 82% of them seen just once; the ten biggest clones take up roughly an eighth. The sequenced sample consisted of melanoma tumor tissue. The source of these receptors is a human donor with melanoma. Each CDR3 is given with its conserved first and last residue. A D gene is named only where the DNA matches it firmly.

J gene	D gene	V gene	CDR3 protein
TRBJ1-4	TRBD1	TRBV14	CASSPWTGSNEKLFF
TRBJ2-2	TRBD2	TRBV10-2	CASHSGSATGELFF
TRBJ2-1	NA	TRBV27	CASSLVGSLLGEQFF
TRBJ2-1	NA	TRBV5-8	CASSPLGDNEQFF
TRBJ2-6	TRBD1	TRBV28	CASRFSGTGFGANVLTF
TRBJ1-2	NA	TRBV6-8	CASHYTGDYGYTF
TRBJ1-3	TRBD1	TRBV9	CASSVGGYRGPGNTIYF
TRBJ2-7	TRBD2	TRBV10-3	CAISESRTSGKYEQYF
TRBJ2-5	TRBD2	TRBV19	CASSTSAGGRETQYF
TRBJ2-7	NA	TRBV6-8	CASSYDGGGTYEQYF
TRBJ1-4	NA	TRBV6-8	CASSLTGMGREKLFF
TRBJ2-7	NA	TRBV6-1	CASSEASGDSAYEQYF
TRBJ2-3	NA	TRBV6-4	CASSSSTDTQYF
TRBJ2-3	TRBD2	TRBV23-1	CASSLGLAGGKDTQYF
TRBJ2-7	TRBD1	TRBV19	CASGSMTGGSEQYF
TRBJ2-2	TRBD1	TRBV28	CASSLYRGDTGELFF
TRBJ1-6	TRBD1	TRBV18	CASSPLDRRDSAYNSPLHF
TRBJ2-7	TRBD1	TRBV4-1	CASSQDPPRTGTYEQYF
TRBJ1-2	NA	TRBV6-8	CASSYSPGAGYGYTF
TRBJ2-1	NA	TRBV1	CASSAYSLYNEQFF
TRBJ2-5	NA	TRBV12-5	CASALQARDTRTQYF
TRBJ2-5	TRBD2	TRBV30	CAWSNAAGGRETQYF
TRBJ2-7	TRBD2	TRBV5-1	CASSLALAGTYEQYF
TRBJ2-5	TRBD2	TRBV11-3	CASSPGTSGRETQYF
TRBJ1-1	TRBD1	TRBV19	CASRDRLRNTEAFF
TRBJ1-6	NA	TRBV19	CAVKGQGQNSPLHF
TRBJ1-2	NA	TRBV6-7	CASSYSITPGPRRGYTF
TRBJ1-4	TRBD1	TRBV18	CASSSEPGQGSFF
TRBJ2-2	NA	TRBV29-1	CSAQPGTGELFF
TRBJ2-7	TRBD2	TRBV19	CASSWGGSYEQYF
TRBJ2-5	NA	TRBV28	CASREGYQETQYF
TRBJ2-5	NA	TRBV11-3	CASSLDLLAIQETQYF
TRBJ1-1	NA	TRBV28	CASTWGGNTEAFF